The sample holds many counts of the clone carrying this T cell receptor beta chain. V was clipped by 2 bases and J by 3 bases; unmatched bases: 3. There are 15 residues in the CDR3. From germline, CDR1 is MDHEN and CDR2 SYDVKM. The data were taken from a study of early T cells in non-severe SARS-CoV-2 infection. cDNA molecules, individually, were tagged with unique molecular identifiers. TCRdb analysed the 5' RACE reads with MiXCR anew, one entry per CDR3 protein. In the table there are about 54,000 distinct CDR3 sequences, under 8% of which are singletons. The clonotype originates from an adult who was a healthcare worker with PCR-confirmed SARS-CoV-2 infection or an uninfected control (not recorded which). Sample: whole blood, taken at baseline. V usage is TRBV28 and J usage is TRBJ2-3, with TRBD1 matching over 9 bases. CDR3 loop: CASSLMGTGTDTQYF. CDR3 DNA: TGTGCCAGCAGTTTAATGGGGACAGGGACAGATACGCAGTATTTT.